The 10 T cell receptor beta chains below come from one sample, sequenced in a study of T cell clusters in autoimmune cytopenias. Multiplex touch-down PCR amplified TRB using TRB-A and TRB-B pools in one tube. Each CDR3 protein gets one entry in TCRdb, which reprocessed the multiplex PCR reads and gives no DNA. This sample's table has about 2,200 distinct CDR3 sequences. TRB was amplified from about 260 ng of peripheral blood genomic DNA per sample. The sample comprised peripheral blood. The receptors come from a human donor with an autoimmune cytopenia or autoimmune hepatitis (not recorded which).

This chain uses TRBV29-1 with TRBJ1-1. The CDR3 runs to 12 residues. Germline V gene data show CDR1 as SQVTM and CDR2 as ANQGSEA. CDR3 in amino acids: CSVESHEIEAFF. The whole variable domain, remainder taken from reference TRBV29-1 and TRBJ1-1, is SAVISQKPSRDICQRGTSLTIQCQVDSQVTMMFWYRQQPGQSLTLIATANQGSEATYESGFVIDKFPISRPNLTFSTLTVSNMSPEDSSIYLCSVESHEIEAFFGQGTRLTVV.

J is TRBJ1-1 and V is TRBV7-3. CDR1 and CDR2 (germline): SGHTA, FQGTGA. The CDR3 has 13 residues. CDR3 protein: CASSFKRETEAFF.

V is TRBV6-6 and J is TRBJ2-2; TCRdb gives TRBD1 as the D gene, but with no DNA this cannot be confirmed. Germline V CDR1 and CDR2: MNHNY, SVGAGI (reference sequence). The CDR3 is 16 residues long. This CDR3 is CASRPDRGVNTGELFF.

Its frequency marks this clonotype as medium-sized. CDR3 sequence reads: CASSSTSGSYNEQFF. The chain combines TRBV19 with TRBJ2-1; the TCRdb D gene call, TRBD2, has no DNA to confirm it. This CDR3 has 15 residues. Germline lookup yields CDR1 LNHDA and CDR2 SQIVND (reference sequence).

The CDR3 protein is CASSYGLGETEAFF. The rearrangement joins TRBV6-5 to TRBJ1-1. Germline V gene data show CDR1 as MNHEY and CDR2 as SVGAGI. The CDR3 runs 14 residues.

The rearrangement joins TRBV14 to TRBJ2-5; TCRdb gives TRBD1 as the D gene, but with no DNA this cannot be confirmed. The CDR3 runs to 14 residues. The V gene's germline CDR1 is SGHDN and CDR2 FVKESK. The CDR3 here is CASSRDRAQETQYF.

The chain joins TRBV7-3 to TRBJ2-5; TCRdb indicates TRBD1, and absent DNA this call remains unverified. This CDR3 comprises 14 residues. Germline values: CDR1 SGHTA, CDR2 FQGTGA. The CDR3 sequence is CASSLSGQGETQYF.

This chain uses TRBV27 with TRBJ1-5; TCRdb proposes TRBD1, but this gene call is untestable without DNA. The CDR3 contains 12 residues. Germline-derived CDR1 and CDR2 are MNHEY and SMNVEV (reference sequence). The CDR3 protein is CATSGRGQPQHF.

The chain links TRBV11-2 to TRBJ2-7; TCRdb outputs TRBD1, but without DNA this stays unchecked. CDR3 length: 13 residues. CDR1 is SGHAT and CDR2 is FQNNGV in the germline V gene. Here the CDR3 reads CASSLDWGAEQYF.

The J gene is TRBJ2-3, the V gene TRBV6-5; there is no DNA to check the TCRdb D call of TRBD2. Looked up from germline, CDR1 is MNHEY and CDR2 is SVGAGI. The CDR3 contains 15 residues. CDR3 loop: CASSKLAGGTDTQYF.